A selection of T cell receptor beta chains follows, all from one sample in a study of early T cells in non-severe SARS-CoV-2 infection. Using its own MiXCR run on the 5' RACE reads, TCRdb lists one record per CDR3 protein. The data hold 25,000 to 30,000 distinct CDR3 sequences, with roughly 5% observed a single time. Input material: whole blood. These receptors all come from an adult who was a healthcare worker with PCR-confirmed SARS-CoV-2 infection or an uninfected control (not recorded which). Each CDR3 is given with its conserved first and last residue. A D gene is named only where the DNA matches it firmly. Size is stated for part of the rows, as once, few or many counts, or as a class when the clone is expanded.

clone size	V gene	J gene	D gene	CDR3 DNA	CDR3 protein
-	TRBV9	TRBJ2-3	TRBD2	TGTGCCAGCAGCGTGAGCGGGAGGCAGACAGATACGCAGTATTTT	CASSVSGRQTDTQYF
many	TRBV5-4	TRBJ2-5	-	TGTGCCAGCAGCGGCCCCAGGGAAAGCTACCCAACGGGGGAGACCCAGTACTTC	CASSGPRESYPTGETQYF
many	TRBV20-1	TRBJ2-1	-	TGCAGTGCTAGGGGGACTACAGGGCGCTACAATGAGCAGTTCTTC	CSARGTTGRYNEQFF
many	TRBV15	TRBJ2-1	-	TGTGCCACCAGCAGAGATTTAGGCGGGGCCGGCAATGAGCAGTTCTTC	CATSRDLGGAGNEQFF
once	TRBV20-1	TRBJ2-5	TRBD1	TGCAGGGGCGATAGGGACAGGGAAGAGACCCAGTACTTC	CRGDRDREETQYF
few	TRBV5-1	TRBJ2-5	-	TGCGCCAGCAGCTTGTATGTCGCACAAGAGACCCAGTACTTC	CASSLYVAQETQYF
few	TRBV6-1	TRBJ2-1	-	TGTGCCAGCAATCTCCAGGGTTGGAATGAGCAGTTCTTC	CASNLQGWNEQFF
-	TRBV2	TRBJ1-5	TRBD1	TGTGCCAGCAGATCCCGCGGACAGGGGAATCAGCCCCAGCATTTT	CASRSRGQGNQPQHF
-	TRBV9	TRBJ2-7	-	TGTGCCAGCAGCCTCCCGGACGGGAAGCAGTACTTC	CASSLPDGKQYF
many	TRBV20-1	TRBJ2-1	TRBD2	TGCAGTGCCCTCGGGGCGGGAGGCCCCCAAGCCTACAATGAGCAGTTCTTC	CSALGAGGPQAYNEQFF
many	TRBV11-3	TRBJ1-1	TRBD1	TGTGCCAGCAGCTTAGCCCCGGGACAGGGGGCGGTTAACACTGAAGCTTTCTTT	CASSLAPGQGAVNTEAFF
many	TRBV20-1	TRBJ1-5	TRBD1	TGCAGTGCACAGGACAGGGGCAGCAATCAGCCCCAGCATTTT	CSAQDRGSNQPQHF
-	TRBV24-1	TRBJ1-1	TRBD1	TGTGCCACCAGTGAACCCCCCTCCGGGACAGGACCCCGGTACTTGAACACTGAAGCTTTCTTT	CATSEPPSGTGPRYLNTEAFF
many	TRBV9	TRBJ1-1	-	TGTGCCAGCAGCCCCGGGGCGGGATTATGGGCTGAAGCTTTCTTT	CASSPGAGLWAEAFF
few	TRBV7-9	TRBJ2-7	TRBD2	TGTGCCAGCAGCCCCGGGGGGGCGTCCGACGAGCAGTACTTC	CASSPGGASDEQYF
few	TRBV18	TRBJ1-1	-	TGTGCCAGCTCAGGGGGCTTGGACACTGAAGCTTTCTTT	CASSGGLDTEAFF
many	TRBV7-3	TRBJ2-1	TRBD2	TGTGCCAGCAGCTCCCCCCCTAGCGGGAGAGCATTCAATGAGCAGTTCTTC	CASSSPPSGRAFNEQFF
many	TRBV20-1	TRBJ2-7	-	TGCAGTGCTTCTTTGTTGGGACCCAGGAACGGCGAGCAGTACTTC	CSASLLGPRNGEQYF
many	TRBV3-1	TRBJ2-4	-	TGTGCCAGCAGCCTCGTGACAGGGAGGTCCAAAAACATTCAGTACTTC	CASSLVTGRSKNIQYF
many	TRBV6-5	TRBJ2-2	-	TGTGCCAGCAGTTTCGCTGGCACCGGGGAGCTGTTTTTT	CASSFAGTGELFF